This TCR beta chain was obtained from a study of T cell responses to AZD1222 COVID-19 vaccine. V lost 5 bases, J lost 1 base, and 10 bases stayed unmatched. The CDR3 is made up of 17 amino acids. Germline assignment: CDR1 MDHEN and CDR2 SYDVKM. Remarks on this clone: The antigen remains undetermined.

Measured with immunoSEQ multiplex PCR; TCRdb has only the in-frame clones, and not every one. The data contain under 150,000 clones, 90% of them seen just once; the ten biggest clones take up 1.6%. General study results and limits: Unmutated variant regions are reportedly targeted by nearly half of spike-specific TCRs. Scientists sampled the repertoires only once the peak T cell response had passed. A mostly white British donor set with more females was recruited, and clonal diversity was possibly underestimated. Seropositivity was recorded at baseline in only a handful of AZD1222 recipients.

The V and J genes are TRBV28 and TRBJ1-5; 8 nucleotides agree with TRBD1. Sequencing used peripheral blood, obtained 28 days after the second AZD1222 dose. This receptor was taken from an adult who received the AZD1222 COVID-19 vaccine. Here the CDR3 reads CASSHTRGRLSNQPQHF. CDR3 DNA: TGTGCCAGCAGTCATACCAGGGGGCGACTAAGCAATCAGCCCCAGCATTTT.